These 14 T cell receptor beta chains were all obtained from the same sample, sequenced in a study of prognosis after radiotherapy for stage I lung cancer. Template was genomic DNA; TCR beta CDR3 amplified in two multiplex PCR rounds. Gene-specific TRBV and TRBJ primers were used in PCR round one. TCRdb passed the multiplex PCR reads through MiXCR, listing each CDR3 protein once. The sample lists approximately 18,000 distinct CDR3 sequences, 15% to 20% occurring once. The sequences come from PBMCs, collected before or after stereotactic body radiation therapy (not recorded which). Receptors were obtained from a donor of 50 years or more with non-small cell lung cancer.

This clonotype was observed at least ten times. This rearrangement joins TRBV5-4 to TRBJ1-2, with TRBD1 matching 7 bases. This CDR3 has 17 residues. Germline CDR1 SGHNT, CDR2 YYREEE (reference sequence). The V and J ends lost 0 bases and 5 bases, in that order; junction bases with no gene match: 13. The CDR3 DNA is TGTGCCAGCAGCTTGGCCAACCCTCCAGGGGGTATTTATGGCTACACCTTC. Translated: CASSLANPPGGIYGYTF.

Of note for this clonotype: A far larger clone is one nucleotide away, so this likely arose from a read error. The rearrangement joins TRBV6-5 to TRBJ1-2; tentative D call: TRBD1 (5 bases). The CDR3 contains 15 residues. The germline CDR1 and CDR2 sequences are MNHEY and SVGAGI. CDR3 nucleotides: TGTGCCGGCAGTTCCAACAGGTTAGCTAACTATGGCTACACCTTC. It is translated as CAGSSNRLANYGYTF.

This clonotype was counted at least ten times. The gene calls are TRBV20-1 and TRBJ1-5; 11 bases are shared with TRBD1. The CDR3 runs to 18 residues. Germline V gene data show CDR1 as DFQATT and CDR2 as SNEGSKA (reference sequence). With 0 bases clipped from V and 0 bases from J, the junction kept 7 bases outside the gene matches. The CDR3: CSARDPGTGGYSNQPQHF. The CDR3 nucleotides are TGCAGTGCTAGAGATCCGGGGACAGGGGGGTATAGCAATCAGCCCCAGCATTTT.

A few counts support this clonotype. This chain's CDR3 is CATSGSYNEQFF. In nucleotides, the CDR3 is TGTGCCACCAGCGGTTCCTACAATGAGCAGTTCTTC. The J gene is TRBJ2-1, the V gene TRBV24-1; D is unresolved. The CDR3 has 12 residues. CDR1 and CDR2 (germline): KGHDR, SFDVKD. The germline V and J ends were trimmed by 7 bases and 1 base, with 4 bases remaining between them.

This clonotype was seen ten or more times. The V call is TRBV5-6, the J call TRBJ2-5; 7 bases are shared with TRBD1. Germline trimming cut 0 bases from V and 1 base from J; bases unmatched to any gene: 6. Germline V CDR1 and CDR2: SGHDT, YYEEEE. This CDR3 comprises 16 residues. This chain's CDR3 is CASSLEQGFIQETQYF. CDR3 DNA: TGTGCCAGCAGCTTGGAACAGGGGTTTATCCAAGAGACCCAGTACTTC. Drawing the rest from reference TRBV5-6 and TRBJ2-5, the complete variable domain is DAGVTQSPTHLIKTRGQQVTLRCSPKSGHDTVSWYQQALGQGPQFIFQYYEEEERQRGNFPDRFSGHQFPNYSSELNVNALLLGDSALYLCASSLEQGFIQETQYFGPGTRLLVL.

This clonotype is labeled as medium-sized. V is TRBV11-1 and J is TRBJ2-1; D gene uncertain. V was pared by 8 bases and J by 0 bases, with 14 bases between. The CDR3 is made up of 15 amino acids. CDR1 SGHAT and CDR2 FQDESV come from the germline V gene (reference sequence). CDR3 sequence reads: CASLRSPSSYNEQFF. In nucleotides, the CDR3 is TGTGCCAGCCTCCGGTCTCCGAGCTCCTACAATGAGCAGTTCTTC.

Comments on this clonotype: No conserved phenylalanine or tryptophan ends this CDR3, so it is likely a read error. V gene TRBV9 combines with J gene TRBJ2-3; 7 nucleotides line up with TRBD2. The V and J ends lost 7 bases and 0 bases, in that order; junction bases with no gene match: 5. Germline CDR1 and CDR2: SGDLS and YYNGEE. CDR3 length equals 14 residues. CDR3 DNA: TGTGCCAGCCGGACTAGTGAGAGCACAGATACGCAGTATTTA. Translating it yields CASRTSESTDTQYL.

The rearrangement joins TRBV24-1 to TRBJ2-1, with a tentative D call TRBD2 (6 bases). Germline CDR1 reads KGHDR; CDR2 reads SFDVKD. The V end lost 7 bases, the J end lost 2 bases, and 8 bases lay between the germline ends. This CDR3 region has 13 residues. The CDR3 DNA is TGTGCCACCAGCGGGAGTCCCTACAATGAGCAGTTCTTC. This codes for CATSGSPYNEQFF.

This clonotype has ten or more counts. J is TRBJ2-2 and V is TRBV7-2, with D perhaps TRBD2 (6 bases). V lost 5 bases and J lost 2, with 12 bases in between. Germline V gene data show CDR1 as SGHTA and CDR2 as FQGNSA. CDR3 length equals 15 residues. The CDR3 coding sequence is TGTGCCAGCAGCCAGGACGGACTAAACACCGGGGAGCTGTTTTTT. Its translation: CASSQDGLNTGELFF.

This clonotype was seen many times. This chain connects TRBV18 to TRBJ2-3, with TRBD2 matching 8 bases. This CDR3 region has 15 residues. V shed 3 bases, J shed 5 bases, and the junction held 7 bases outside the gene matches. The germline CDR1 and CDR2 sequences are KGHSH and LQKENI. The CDR3: CASSPGLGEVDTQYF. For the CDR3, the DNA is TGTGCCAGCTCACCGGGACTAGGGGAGGTAGATACGCAGTATTTT. Full variable domain (outside the CDR3, taken from reference TRBV18 and TRBJ2-3): NAGVMQNPRHLVRRRGQEARLRCSPMKGHSHVYWYRQLPEEGLKFMVYLQKENIIDESGMPKERFSAEFPKEGPSILRIQQVVRGDSAAYFCASSPGLGEVDTQYFGPGTRLTVL.

This clonotype was seen repeatedly, ten times or more. The CDR3 nucleotides read TGCAGTGCACCACGACAGGGGTACAATGAGCAGTTCTTC. Protein product: CSAPRQGYNEQFF. V gene TRBV20-1 combines with J gene TRBJ2-1, with 8 bases identical to TRBD1. V was pared by 6 bases and J by 4 bases, with 5 bases of the junction left unmatched. The CDR3 totals 13 residues. Germline V gene lookup returns CDR1 DFQATT and CDR2 SNEGSKA (reference sequence).

On this clonotype: A much larger clone differs from this one at a single base, so this may be a read error. V and J are TRBV19 and TRBJ1-2; D gene ambiguous. The CDR3 runs to 14 residues. The V end was cut by 6 bases, the J end by 3 bases, with 14 bases between. Germline values: CDR1 LNHDA, CDR2 SQIVND (reference sequence). CDR3 sequence (DNA): TGTGCCAGTAGCCCTACTTATCCCGACTATGGCTACACCTTC. Translating it yields CASSPTYPDYGYTF.

This chain joins TRBV11-2 and TRBJ2-1; D remains unclear. CDR3 length: 15 amino acids. V gave up 1 base and J gave up 7 bases, with 14 bases separating them. From germline, CDR1 is SGHAT and CDR2 FQNNGV. The CDR3 coding sequence is TGTGCCAGCAGCTTAGCGTTACAGATTTGGAATGAGCAGTTCTTC. Translating it yields CASSLALQIWNEQFF.

This clonotype was found many times. This chain joins TRBV7-9 and TRBJ2-2; TRBD2 agrees at 9 bases. CDR1 is SEHNR and CDR2 is FQNEAQ in the germline V gene (reference sequence). V lost 5 bases and J lost 5; bases outside the gene matches: 12. This CDR3 spans 17 amino acids. The CDR3 reads CASSPVRLAGGTGELFF. The CDR3 DNA reads TGTGCCAGCAGCCCAGTGCGACTGGCGGGGGGGACCGGGGAGCTGTTTTTT.